This passage covers 23 T cell receptor beta chains from one sample sequenced in a study of blood T cell repertoires in COVID-19. TCRdb's table, derived via immunoSEQ multiplex PCR, lists solely in-frame clones and lacks some. The sample includes approximately 50,000 clones, approximately 80% of them seen just once. The sequenced sample consisted of peripheral blood. The receptor source for this set is a human donor in a cohort sampled during active COVID-19.

This chain uses TRBV9 with TRBJ2-7; TRBD1 agrees at 9 bases. Germline lookup yields CDR1 SGDLS and CDR2 YYNGEE. This CDR3 spans 16 amino acids. V lost 4 bases and J lost 3; bases outside the gene matches: 11. The CDR3 DNA reads TGTGCCAGCAGCAAAGGCCGGGACAGGGAAAGCTACGAGCAGTACTTC. Protein sequence: CASSKGRDRESYEQYF.

This clone was observed a handful of times. This chain links TRBV4-2 with TRBJ2-1; TRBD2 matches at 7 bases. The V gene end was trimmed by 3 bases and the J gene end by 4 bases; junction bases not matched to a gene: 9. The germline CDR1 and CDR2 sequences are LGHNA and YNFKEQ. The CDR3 consists of 16 residues. The CDR3 DNA sequence: TGTGCCAGCAGCCAGGTGGAGGGACTAACTTACAATGAGCAGTTCTTC. This encodes CASSQVEGLTYNEQFF.

This sequence joins TRBV4-3 and TRBJ1-2; TRBD1 matches at 9 bases. The V gene's germline CDR1 is LGHNA and CDR2 YSLEER. V lost 3 bases to trimming and J lost 7 bases; unmatched junction nucleotides: 6. This CDR3 is 14 amino acids long. In DNA form, the CDR3 reads TGCGCCAGCAGCCAGCTAACAGGGGGCGTTGGCTACACCTTC. Its protein product is CASSQLTGGVGYTF.

The chain links TRBV18 to TRBJ2-3, with 7 bases fitting TRBD2. V trimming: 6 bases; J trimming: 3 bases; junction bases outside the gene matches: 9. The length of the CDR3 is 15 residues. Looked up from germline, CDR1 is KGHSH and CDR2 is LQKENI. CDR3 sequence (DNA): TGTGCCAGCTCCGCCAGCGGGATGAGGACAGATACGCAGTATTTT. Its protein is CASSASGMRTDTQYF.

The rearrangement uses TRBV5-1 and TRBJ1-6; D not resolved. Germline V gene lookup returns CDR1 SGHRS and CDR2 YFSETQ. Trimming stripped 2 bases from V and 7 bases from J, with 10 bases between. The CDR3 is 14 residues long. CDR3 residues: CASSFERLNSPLHF. The CDR3 bases are TGCGCCAGCAGCTTTGAACGGTTGAATTCACCCCTCCACTTT.

V usage is TRBV7-6 and J usage is TRBJ1-4, with 7 bases matching TRBD1. V was clipped by 5 bases and J by 8 bases; unmatched bases: 8. Germline values: CDR1 SGHVS, CDR2 FNYEAQ. The CDR3 runs to 14 residues. CDR3 sequence reads: CASSRQGFEEKLFF. CDR3 bases: TGTGCCAGCAGCAGACAGGGTTTTGAGGAAAAACTGTTTTTT.

J is TRBJ2-7 and V is TRBV28; no firm D call. The germline V and J ends were trimmed by 6 bases and 3 bases, with 12 bases remaining between them. This CDR3 is built from 13 residues. The germline V gene has CDR1 MDHEN and CDR2 SYDVKM. The CDR3 loop reads CASRYSSSYEQYF. The CDR3 DNA follows: TGTGCCAGCAGATACTCCTCTAGCTACGAGCAGTACTTC.

In DNA form, the CDR3 reads TGTGCCAGCATGGACAGGGGAGATGGCTACACCTTC. This codes for CASMDRGDGYTF. The rearrangement links TRBV25-1 to TRBJ1-2, with 9 bases that match TRBD1. Trimming took 7 bases from V and 6 from J; bases not matched to a gene: 3. This CDR3 is 12 amino acids long. Germline CDR1 reads MGHDK; CDR2 reads SYGVNS.

This clone occurred a few times. The rearrangement joins TRBV11-3 to TRBJ2-6, with TRBD1 matching over 9 bases. The length of the CDR3 is 19 residues. The germline CDR1 and CDR2 sequences are SGHNT and YENEEA. Trimming took 2 bases from V and 2 from J; bases not matched to a gene: 10. The CDR3 DNA sequence: TGTGCCAGCAGCTTAACTCCGGGACAGGGTATGACTGGGGCCAACGTCCTGACTTTC. Its protein is CASSLTPGQGMTGANVLTF. Full variable domain (outside the CDR3, taken from reference TRBV11-3 and TRBJ2-6): EAGVVQSPRYKIIEKKQPVAFWCNPISGHNTLYWYLQNLGQGPELLIRYENEEAVDDSQLPKDRFSAERLKGVDSTLKIQPAELGDSAVYLCASSLTPGQGMTGANVLTFGAGSRLTVL.

The V gene is TRBV9, the J gene TRBJ2-7; TRBD2 matches 13 bases. The germline V gene has CDR1 SGDLS and CDR2 YYNGEE. J was trimmed by 5 bases and V by 4 bases; bases with no gene match: 12. The CDR3 has 17 residues. The DNA for the CDR3 is TGTGCCAGCAGCCCCCGGGGGACTAGCGGGACCTTTCACGAGCAGTACTTC. The encoded protein is CASSPRGTSGTFHEQYF.

This clone turned up a few times. This rearrangement joins TRBV7-2 to TRBJ1-2; maybe TRBD1 (6 bases). Trimming took 4 bases from V and 4 from J, leaving 19 bases between them. Germline V gene lookup returns CDR1 SGHTA and CDR2 FQGNSA. There are 16 residues in the CDR3. CDR3 DNA sequence: TGTGCCAGCAGCTCGACCCCAGGGGAAGACCTCTATGGCTACACCTTC. It translates to CASSSTPGEDLYGYTF.

The rearrangement joins TRBV9 to TRBJ1-1; 10 bases match TRBD1. The trim removed 3 bases at V and 2 bases at J, leaving 4 bases unmatched. The V gene's germline CDR1 is SGDLS and CDR2 YYNGEE. The CDR3 totals 15 residues. CDR3 DNA sequence: TGTGCCAGCAGCGCCGGGACAGGGGCTAACACTGAAGCTTTCTTT. It is translated as CASSAGTGANTEAFF.

The V call is TRBV7-9, the J call TRBJ1-2; possibly TRBD1 for D (5 bases). The germline CDR1 and CDR2 sequences are SEHNR and FQNEAQ (reference sequence). V lost 0 bases and J 5 bases, leaving 7 bases between the germline ends. The CDR3 length is 13 residues. This CDR3 reads CASSLASGYGYTF. For the CDR3, the DNA is TGTGCCAGCAGCTTAGCTTCAGGGTATGGCTACACCTTC. Drawing the rest from reference TRBV7-9 and TRBJ1-2, the complete variable domain is DTGVSQNPRHKITKRGQNVTFRCDPISEHNRLYWYRQTLGQGPEFLTYFQNEAQLEKSRLLSDRFSAERPKGSFSTLEIQRTEQGDSAMYLCASSLASGYGYTFGSGTRLTVV.

The CDR3 DNA sequence: TGTGCCAGCAGCCCCCGGGACACCCCATGGTTACTGTTTTTT. Protein product: CASSPRDTPWLLFF. The genes are TRBV16 and TRBJ1-4; tentative D call: TRBD1 (6 bases). V dropped 4 bases and J dropped 13 bases, with 19 bases sitting between them. CDR1 is KGHSY, CDR2 FQNENV, per germline. The length of the CDR3 is 14 residues.

The CDR3 DNA follows: TGTGCCAGCAGTGCACCGGGACTAGCGGGAAATGAGCAGTTCTTC. Protein: CASSAPGLAGNEQFF. J is TRBJ2-1 and V is TRBV25-1; TRBD2 aligns across 13 bases. The V segment lost 4 bases and the J segment 7 bases; nucleotides outside the gene matches: 4. Germline-derived CDR1 and CDR2 are MGHDK and SYGVNS. The CDR3 runs 15 residues.

The chain couples TRBV6-2 or TRBV6-3 to TRBJ2-1; 7 nucleotides match TRBD2. The CDR3 covers 14 residues. V lost 5 bases and J lost 12; bases outside the gene matches: 13. Germline V gives CDR1 MNHEY, CDR2 SVGEGT. The CDR3 region is CASSDPLAALGQFF. The CDR3 DNA sequence: TGTGCCAGCAGTGACCCCCTAGCGGCCCTTGGGCAGTTCTTC.

The chain joins TRBV5-1 to TRBJ2-2, with 10 bases fitting TRBD1. The CDR3 has 17 amino acids. CDR1 and CDR2 from the germline V gene are SGHRS and YFSETQ. V lost 4 bases to trimming and J lost 0 bases; unmatched junction nucleotides: 6. The CDR3 sequence: CASSPPGTGANTGELFF. The CDR3 DNA follows: TGCGCCAGCAGCCCCCCCGGGACAGGGGCGAACACCGGGGAGCTGTTTTTT.

The rearrangement joins TRBV11-2 to TRBJ2-7; D unresolved. V lost 2 bases and J 2 bases, leaving 7 bases between the germline ends. Germline CDR1 and CDR2: SGHAT and FQNNGV. The CDR3 runs to 13 residues. This chain's CDR3 is CASSLPGTYEQYF. CDR3 coding DNA: TGTGCCAGCAGCTTACCAGGTACCTACGAGCAGTACTTC.

The chain combines TRBV11-2 with TRBJ2-5, with D possibly TRBD2 on 5 matching bases. Trimming cost V 1 base and J 5 bases, with 8 bases left between them. Germline values: CDR1 SGHAT, CDR2 FQNNGV. The CDR3 covers 13 residues. In nucleotides, the CDR3 is TGTGCCAGCAGCTTAGCGGGAACGGAGACCCAGTACTTC. Its translation is CASSLAGTETQYF.

The chain couples TRBV5-4 to TRBJ1-4; 9 bases fit TRBD1. This CDR3 region has 14 residues. From germline, CDR1 is SGHNT and CDR2 YYREEE (reference sequence). V lost 2 bases to trimming and J lost 7 bases; unmatched junction nucleotides: 3. The CDR3 is CASSFNRGREKLFF. Here the CDR3 DNA reads TGTGCCAGCAGCTTTAACAGGGGGCGTGAAAAACTGTTTTTT.

This clone was detected only once. The rearrangement joins TRBV5-5 to TRBJ1-6; 9 positions match TRBD1. Trimming removed 0 bases from V and 11 bases from J; junction bases left unmatched: 9. CDR1 and CDR2 (germline): SGHKS, YYEKEE (reference sequence). CDR3 length: 16 amino acids. CDR3 protein: CASSLDEGQGRTPLHF. As DNA, the CDR3 is TGTGCCAGCAGCTTGGATGAGGGACAGGGTCGAACACCCCTCCACTTT.

The chain employs TRBV19 and TRBJ2-2, with TRBD2 matching over 9 bases. Trimming cost V 2 bases and J 4 bases; bases outside gene matches: 11. Germline V CDR1 and CDR2: LNHDA, SQIVND (reference sequence). This CDR3 has 18 residues. This CDR3 reads CASSILGGGRAGTGELFF. CDR3 sequence (DNA): TGTGCCAGTAGTATATTAGGGGGCGGGAGGGCAGGCACCGGGGAGCTGTTTTTT.

The chain is built from TRBV5-4 and TRBJ2-5; D possibly corresponds to TRBD2 (5 bases). The germline V gene encodes CDR1 SGHNT and CDR2 YYREEE (reference sequence). The CDR3 is made up of 14 amino acids. The V and J ends lost 0 bases and 5 bases respectively, with 11 bases between them. CDR3 loop: CASSLGGPLETQYF. DNA of the CDR3: TGTGCCAGCAGCTTGGGAGGGCCGCTGGAGACCCAGTACTTC. Full variable domain (outside the CDR3, taken from reference TRBV5-4 and TRBJ2-5): ETGVTQSPTHLIKTRGQQVTLRCSSQSGHNTVSWYQQALGQGPQFIFQYYREEENGRGNFPPRFSGLQFPNYSSELNVNALELDDSALYLCASSLGGPLETQYFGPGTRLLVL.